The rows below give T cell receptor beta chains drawn from one sample of a study of siplizumab effects on memory and regulatory T cells. Their recognized antigens are unknown. Assay used: immunoSEQ multiplex PCR; TCRdb lists only in-frame clones, some missing. Among about 5,600 clones listed, about 50% were seen once. The material sequenced was CFSE-low (dividing) CD8+ T cells sorted from an allogeneic mixed lymphocyte reaction. Receptors originate from a human donor in good health; the cells came from an allogeneic mixed lymphocyte reaction. Some clones in this sample may be carry-over from other donors' samples. Both conserved end residues are part of each CDR3. Each record gives: CDR3 protein, CDR3 DNA, D gene, J gene, clone size, V gene. A D gene is named only where the DNA matches it firmly. The size entry is marked missing in some rows and otherwise reads once, few, many or a size class.

cdr3_aa: CSVEDPTRAGGYEQFF
cdr3_nt: TGCAGCGTTGAAGATCCGACTAGGGCGGGAGGGTATGAGCAGTTCTTC
d_call: TRBD2
j_call: TRBJ2-1
clone_size: few
v_call: TRBV29-1

cdr3_aa: CASSLDGYEQYF
cdr3_nt: TGTGCCAGCAGTTTGGACGGCTACGAGCAGTACTTC
d_call: .
j_call: TRBJ2-7
clone_size: .
v_call: TRBV28

cdr3_aa: CASSVQRQGAYEQYF
cdr3_nt: TGCGCCAGCAGCGTTCAAAGACAGGGGGCTTACGAGCAGTACTTC
d_call: TRBD1
j_call: TRBJ2-7
clone_size: medium-sized
v_call: TRBV4-1

cdr3_aa: CASSPAPGGSGANVLTF
cdr3_nt: TGTGCCAGCTCACCGGCCCCAGGAGGATCGGGGGCCAACGTCCTGACTTTC
d_call: .
j_call: TRBJ2-6
clone_size: .
v_call: TRBV18

cdr3_aa: CASRTSEETQYF
cdr3_nt: TGTGCCAGCAGGACTAGCGAAGAGACCCAGTACTTC
d_call: TRBD2
j_call: TRBJ2-5
clone_size: medium-sized
v_call: TRBV6-5

cdr3_aa: CATSQDKRTDTQYF
cdr3_nt: TGTGCCACCAGCCAGGACAAACGCACAGATACGCAGTATTTT
d_call: .
j_call: TRBJ2-3
clone_size: few
v_call: TRBV15

cdr3_aa: CASSRPGQLSGYTF
cdr3_nt: TGCGCCAGCAGTCGCCCGGGACAGTTAAGTGGCTACACCTTC
d_call: TRBD1
j_call: TRBJ1-2
clone_size: once
v_call: TRBV10-2

cdr3_aa: CASSPSGSIYEQYF
cdr3_nt: TGTGCCAGCAGCCCGAGCGGGAGTATTTACGAGCAGTACTTC
d_call: TRBD2
j_call: TRBJ2-7
clone_size: .
v_call: TRBV13

cdr3_aa: CASSFSDTSSYNEQFF
cdr3_nt: TGTGCCAGCAGCTTCTCGGACACTAGCTCCTACAATGAGCAGTTCTTC
d_call: .
j_call: TRBJ2-1
clone_size: .
v_call: TRBV7-9

cdr3_aa: CASSLLRLAGVNEQFF
cdr3_nt: TGTGCCAGCAGTTTATTAAGGCTAGCGGGAGTTAATGAGCAGTTCTTC
d_call: TRBD2
j_call: TRBJ2-1
clone_size: few
v_call: TRBV27

cdr3_aa: CASSEDRGYGYTF
cdr3_nt: TGTGCCAGCAGTGAGGACAGGGGCTATGGCTACACCTTC
d_call: TRBD1
j_call: TRBJ1-2
clone_size: once
v_call: TRBV13

cdr3_aa: CASGEGSGYEQYF
cdr3_nt: TGTGCCAGCGGGGAGGGCTCAGGCTACGAGCAGTACTTC
d_call: TRBD2
j_call: TRBJ2-7
clone_size: few
v_call: TRBV6-1

cdr3_aa: CASSLMGYNEQFF
cdr3_nt: TGTGCCAGCAGCTTAATGGGCTACAATGAGCAGTTCTTC
d_call: .
j_call: TRBJ2-1
clone_size: few
v_call: TRBV13

cdr3_aa: CASSIGTGSGNTIYF
cdr3_nt: TGTGCCAGTAGTATTGGGACAGGCTCTGGAAACACCATATATTTT
d_call: TRBD1
j_call: TRBJ1-3
clone_size: .
v_call: TRBV19

cdr3_aa: CASSGTGFYEQYF
cdr3_nt: TGTGCCAGCAGCGGGACAGGGTTCTACGAGCAGTACTTC
d_call: TRBD1
j_call: TRBJ2-7
clone_size: once
v_call: TRBV27

cdr3_aa: CASSETLEETQYF
cdr3_nt: TGTGCCAGCAGCGAAACCCTGGAGGAGACCCAGTACTTC
d_call: .
j_call: TRBJ2-5
clone_size: few
v_call: TRBV7-9

cdr3_aa: CSVEAVSSPTYEQYF
cdr3_nt: TGCAGCGTTGAAGCGGTGTCTAGTCCGACCTACGAGCAGTACTTC
d_call: .
j_call: TRBJ2-7
clone_size: .
v_call: TRBV29-1

cdr3_aa: CASSESMGTAEKAFF
cdr3_nt: TGCGCCAGCAGTGAGTCGATGGGGACAGCGGAGAAAGCTTTCTTT
d_call: TRBD1
j_call: TRBJ1-1
clone_size: .
v_call: TRBV10-2

cdr3_aa: CASRYVGTEAEKLFF
cdr3_nt: TGTGCCAGCAGATATGTCGGGACAGAAGCCGAAAAACTGTTTTTT
d_call: TRBD1
j_call: TRBJ1-4
clone_size: .
v_call: TRBV11-2

cdr3_aa: CASSLGVLGSYNEQFF
cdr3_nt: TGTGCCAGCAGTTTAGGTGTCTTAGGCTCCTACAATGAGCAGTTCTTC
d_call: .
j_call: TRBJ2-1
clone_size: .
v_call: TRBV28

cdr3_aa: CASSPLLAVPYEQYF
cdr3_nt: TGTGCCAGCAGCCCCCTTTTGGCAGTACCCTACGAGCAGTACTTC
d_call: .
j_call: TRBJ2-7
clone_size: few
v_call: TRBV7-8

cdr3_aa: CASSLEDRGGTEAFF
cdr3_nt: TGCGCCAGCAGCTTGGAAGACAGGGGGGGCACTGAAGCTTTCTTT
d_call: TRBD1
j_call: TRBJ1-1
clone_size: few
v_call: TRBV5-1

cdr3_aa: CASSPPEDLATTYNEQFF
cdr3_nt: TGTGCCAGCTCACCACCGGAAGATCTAGCGACCACCTACAATGAGCAGTTCTTC
d_call: .
j_call: TRBJ2-1
clone_size: few
v_call: TRBV18

cdr3_aa: CASSTSGRRQSRANVLTF
cdr3_nt: TGTGCCAGCAGCACATCAGGGAGACGACAAAGTCGGGCCAACGTCCTGACTTTC
d_call: .
j_call: TRBJ2-6
clone_size: .
v_call: TRBV7-2

cdr3_aa: CASSHFRGGPNTEAFF
cdr3_nt: TGCGCCAGCAGCCACTTCAGGGGCGGCCCGAACACTGAAGCTTTCTTT
d_call: .
j_call: TRBJ1-1
clone_size: few
v_call: TRBV4-1

cdr3_aa: CASSLTGVGSPLHF
cdr3_nt: TGTGCCAGCAGTTTGACAGGGGTCGGTTCACCCCTCCACTTT
d_call: TRBD1
j_call: TRBJ1-6
clone_size: few
v_call: TRBV28

cdr3_aa: CASSIIQGVNEQFF
cdr3_nt: TGTGCCAGTAGTATTATACAGGGGGTCAATGAGCAGTTCTTC
d_call: TRBD1
j_call: TRBJ2-1
clone_size: .
v_call: TRBV19

cdr3_aa: CASSHRGQTNTDTQYF
cdr3_nt: TGTGCCAGCAGCCATCGGGGCCAGACCAACACAGATACGCAGTATTTT
d_call: .
j_call: TRBJ2-3
clone_size: .
v_call: TRBV4-2

cdr3_aa: CASSSSREATDTQYF
cdr3_nt: TGTGCCAGCAGCTCATCGCGGGAAGCGACAGATACGCAGTATTTT
d_call: .
j_call: TRBJ2-3
clone_size: .
v_call: TRBV7-9

cdr3_aa: CASRTQESGELFF
cdr3_nt: TGTGCCAGCAGAACACAGGAATCCGGGGAGCTGTTTTTT
d_call: .
j_call: TRBJ2-2
clone_size: .
v_call: TRBV6-6

cdr3_aa: CASLPNRGAGELFF
cdr3_nt: TGTGCCAGTTTACCTAACAGGGGCGCCGGGGAGCTGTTTTTT
d_call: TRBD1
j_call: TRBJ2-2
clone_size: .
v_call: TRBV6-1

cdr3_aa: CASSHRQDGETQYF
cdr3_nt: TGTGCCAGCTCACATCGACAGGACGGAGAGACCCAGTACTTC
d_call: .
j_call: TRBJ2-5
clone_size: .
v_call: TRBV18

cdr3_aa: CASSYVAGVPNEQYF
cdr3_nt: TGTGCCAGCAGTTACGTGGCGGGAGTTCCTAACGAGCAGTACTTC
d_call: TRBD2
j_call: TRBJ2-7
clone_size: .
v_call: TRBV6-6

cdr3_aa: CASRQGAGEAFF
cdr3_nt: TGTGCCAGCAGACAGGGGGCAGGGGAAGCTTTCTTT
d_call: TRBD1
j_call: TRBJ1-1
clone_size: .
v_call: TRBV6-5

cdr3_aa: CASSLAGGPGEQYF
cdr3_nt: TGCGCCAGCAGCCTAGCGGGAGGGCCAGGGGAGCAGTACTTC
d_call: TRBD2
j_call: TRBJ2-7
clone_size: .
v_call: TRBV5-1

cdr3_aa: CASSQGGWVHGYTF
cdr3_nt: TGCGCCAGCAGCCAAGGAGGGTGGGTTCATGGCTACACCTTC
d_call: .
j_call: TRBJ1-2
clone_size: large
v_call: TRBV4-1

cdr3_aa: CASSRTGNYNEQFF
cdr3_nt: TGTGCCAGTAGTCGGACAGGAAACTACAATGAGCAGTTCTTC
d_call: TRBD1
j_call: TRBJ2-1
clone_size: .
v_call: TRBV19

cdr3_aa: CASSYEGNYNEQFF
cdr3_nt: TGTGCCAGTAGTTATGAGGGTAACTACAATGAGCAGTTCTTC
d_call: .
j_call: TRBJ2-1
clone_size: few
v_call: TRBV19

cdr3_aa: CASSPQGVGEKLFF
cdr3_nt: TGTGCCAGCAGCCCACAGGGGGTTGGTGAAAAACTGTTTTTT
d_call: TRBD1
j_call: TRBJ1-4
clone_size: .
v_call: TRBV9

cdr3_aa: CASSPGLMVTEAFF
cdr3_nt: TGCGCCAGCAGCCCAGGACTAATGGTCACTGAAGCTTTCTTT
d_call: .
j_call: TRBJ1-1
clone_size: medium-sized
v_call: TRBV4-1

cdr3_aa: CASSDPPSGTGFSEQYF
cdr3_nt: TGTGCCAGCAGCGATCCCCCATCCGGGACAGGGTTTAGCGAGCAGTACTTC
d_call: TRBD1
j_call: TRBJ2-7
clone_size: few
v_call: TRBV9

cdr3_aa: CASSVASGQGAWNEQFF
cdr3_nt: TGTGCCAGCAGCGTAGCTTCCGGACAGGGGGCATGGAATGAGCAGTTCTTC
d_call: TRBD1
j_call: TRBJ2-1
clone_size: medium-sized
v_call: TRBV9

cdr3_aa: CASSLNHRGENTEAFF
cdr3_nt: TGCGCCAGCAGCTTAAATCACAGGGGGGAGAACACTGAAGCTTTCTTT
d_call: TRBD1
j_call: TRBJ1-1
clone_size: .
v_call: TRBV5-1

cdr3_aa: CASSDSNRGRTEAFF
cdr3_nt: TGTGCCAGCAGTGACTCGAACAGGGGGCGAACTGAAGCTTTCTTT
d_call: TRBD1
j_call: TRBJ1-1
clone_size: .
v_call: TRBV6-4

cdr3_aa: CASSLSVDGRAEQFF
cdr3_nt: TGTGCCAGCAGCTTAAGCGTAGATGGAAGGGCTGAGCAGTTCTTC
d_call: .
j_call: TRBJ2-1
clone_size: .
v_call: TRBV7-9

cdr3_aa: CASSSAGRYNEQFF
cdr3_nt: TGTGCCAGCAGCTCAGCGGGTCGTTACAATGAGCAGTTCTTC
d_call: .
j_call: TRBJ2-1
clone_size: .
v_call: TRBV27

cdr3_aa: CASSLGLAGGYNEQFF
cdr3_nt: TGTGCCAGCAGCCTCGGACTAGCGGGAGGTTACAATGAGCAGTTCTTC
d_call: TRBD2
j_call: TRBJ2-1
clone_size: .
v_call: TRBV14

cdr3_aa: CASSYVRTEAFF
cdr3_nt: TGTGCCAGCAGTTACGTCCGGACTGAAGCTTTCTTT
d_call: .
j_call: TRBJ1-1
clone_size: .
v_call: TRBV6-5

cdr3_aa: CASSTDKETQYF
cdr3_nt: TGTGCCAGCAGCACGGATAAAGAGACCCAGTACTTC
d_call: .
j_call: TRBJ2-5
clone_size: .
v_call: TRBV11-2

cdr3_aa: CASSVVTSDTDTQYF
cdr3_nt: TGTGCCAGCAGCGTAGTTACTAGCGACACAGATACGCAGTATTTT
d_call: TRBD2
j_call: TRBJ2-3
clone_size: few
v_call: TRBV9

cdr3_aa: CSVESFGNSNEQFF
cdr3_nt: TGCAGCGTTGAAAGCTTTGGTAATTCGAATGAGCAGTTCTTC
d_call: .
j_call: TRBJ2-1
clone_size: few
v_call: TRBV29-1

cdr3_aa: CASNWDASSYNEQFF
cdr3_nt: TGTGCCAGCAATTGGGACGCGAGCTCCTACAATGAGCAGTTCTTC
d_call: .
j_call: TRBJ2-1
clone_size: .
v_call: TRBV28

cdr3_aa: CASSEDLFRGWGTDTQYF
cdr3_nt: TGTGCCAGCAGTGAAGATCTCTTTAGGGGCTGGGGCACAGATACGCAGTATTTT
d_call: .
j_call: TRBJ2-3
clone_size: few
v_call: TRBV6-1